This T cell receptor beta chain was found in a study of radiation and T cells in renal cell carcinoma. In the study overall: Nephrectomy followed 15 Gy stereotactic body radiation by 4 weeks. Study-wide results and limits: Pretreatment tumor biopsies were lacking, so baseline clonotypes are unknown. Top tumor clonotypes rose in blood 2 weeks post-radiation, then contracted.

Profiled with immunoSEQ multiplex PCR; TCRdb holds only in-frame clones, not every one. The data hold some 120,000 clones, with roughly 77% observed a single time. V lost 4 bases and J lost 2; bases outside the gene matches: 8. The length of the CDR3 is 15 residues. The germline gives CDR1 MGHRA, CDR2 YSYEKL. Concerning this clone itself: Its target is not known.

Time point reported: blood 2 weeks post-SBRT. As for treatment: 15 Gy SBRT to primary tumor, nephrectomy 4 weeks later. The patient's renal cell carcinoma had clear cell pathology. The rearrangement joins TRBV4-1 to TRBJ2-7, with 7 bases that match TRBD2. This sequence was found in a woman in her fifties or sixties with renal cell carcinoma. The starting material was blood, obtained from a patient whose treatment included radiotherapy and nephrectomy. The CDR3 DNA reads TGCGCCAGCAGCCTCGGTAGCGGGCTACCCTACGAGCAGTACTTC. Translating it yields CASSLGSGLPYEQYF.